A single sample gave rise to the 30 T cell receptor beta chains below, sequenced in a study of blood T cell repertoires in COVID-19. The table came from immunoSEQ multiplex PCR; TCRdb's copy has only in-frame clones and leaves some out. The data contain approximately 320,000 clones, 85% of them singletons. Sequenced: peripheral blood. Source of these receptors: a human donor in a cohort sampled during active COVID-19.

The CDR3 spells CASSRRTGEVHTGELFF. Here the CDR3 DNA reads TGTGCCAGCAGCCGGAGGACAGGGGAGGTGCACACCGGGGAGCTGTTTTTT. The chain combines TRBV7-6 with TRBJ2-2; 9 bases fit TRBD1. The germline gives CDR1 SGHVS, CDR2 FNYEAQ. This CDR3 is built from 17 residues. V was clipped by 5 bases and J by 3 bases; unmatched bases: 10.

In this sample, this clone turned up a few times. The chain employs TRBV30 and TRBJ2-3; 7 bases are shared with TRBD1. Looked up from germline, CDR1 is GTSNPN and CDR2 is SVGIG (reference sequence). The CDR3 extends over 13 amino acids. V trimming: 0 bases; J trimming: 4 bases; junction bases outside the gene matches: 1. The CDR3 DNA reads TGTGCCTGGAGTGTCGGGACAGCAGATACGCAGTATTTT. Amino acids: CAWSVGTADTQYF.

This clone was seen just once. The CDR3 nucleotides are TGTGCCAGCAGGGGAGCGGGGGGCTACGAGCAGTACTTC. Translating gives CASRGAGGYEQYF. V gene TRBV6-5 combines with J gene TRBJ2-7; 9 bases agree with TRBD2. CDR1 is MNHEY and CDR2 is SVGAGI in the germline V gene. The CDR3 has 13 residues. After removal of 6 bases from V and 3 bases from J, the junction contained 3 bases not matched to a gene.

The V and J genes are TRBV6-2 or TRBV6-3 and TRBJ2-2; 8 bases match TRBD2. V dropped 6 bases and J dropped 7; count of bases not matched to a gene: 7. The CDR3 is made up of 14 amino acids. CDR1 is MNHEY, CDR2 SVGEGT, per germline. The CDR3 protein is CASSLGLDYGELFF. The CDR3 bases are TGTGCCAGCAGCCTGGGACTAGATTACGGGGAGCTGTTTTTT.

This clone was seen a single time. The chain recombines TRBV19 with TRBJ2-3; tentative D call: TRBD1 (6 bases). Germline CDR1 LNHDA, CDR2 SQIVND (reference sequence). V was clipped by 6 bases and J by 1 base, with 11 bases between them. The CDR3 runs 14 residues. The CDR3 DNA reads TGTGCCAGTAGGACCACAGGGCGCACAGATACGCAGTATTTT. Protein sequence: CASRTTGRTDTQYF. Full variable domain (outside the CDR3, taken from reference TRBV19 and TRBJ2-3): DGGITQSPKYLFRKEGQNVTLSCEQNLNHDAMYWYRQDPGQGLRLIYYSQIVNDFQKGDIAEGYSVSREKKESFPLTVTSAQKNPTAFYLCASRTTGRTDTQYFGPGTRLTVL.

The V gene is TRBV15, the J gene TRBJ2-7, with 7 positions matching TRBD1. The V gene end was trimmed by 3 bases and the J gene end by 2 bases; junction bases not matched to a gene: 4. The germline gives CDR1 LNHNV, CDR2 YYDKDF (reference sequence). The CDR3 spans 14 residues. The CDR3 sequence is CATSRTGRPYEQYF. As DNA, the CDR3 is TGTGCCACCAGCAGGACAGGGCGACCCTACGAGCAGTACTTC. Filled out from reference TRBV15 and TRBJ2-7, the complete variable domain reads DAMVIQNPRYQVTQFGKPVTLSCSQTLNHNVMYWYQQKSSQAPKLLFHYYDKDFNNEADTPDNFQSRRPNTSFCFLDIRSPGLGDTAMYLCATSRTGRPYEQYFGPGTRLTVT.

The rearrangement uses TRBV5-5 and TRBJ1-5, with D possibly matching TRBD1 (5 bases). V was trimmed by 4 bases and J by 1 base, leaving 15 bases between them. Germline V gene lookup returns CDR1 SGHKS and CDR2 YYEKEE (reference sequence). This CDR3 contains 16 residues. The CDR3 region has the DNA TGTGCCAGCAGCGCGGAGGGGTTTAGGAGCAATCAGCCCCAGCATTTT. It codes for CASSAEGFRSNQPQHF.

This clone has just a few counts. The chain recombines TRBV5-1 with TRBJ1-2; TRBD1 aligns across 7 bases. Germline V gene lookup returns CDR1 SGHRS and CDR2 YFSETQ. This CDR3 contains 12 residues. After removal of 0 bases from V and 10 bases from J, the junction contained 3 bases not matched to a gene. CDR3 sequence (DNA): TGCGCCAGCAGCTTGGAGACAGGGATCTACACCTTC. Residues: CASSLETGIYTF.

This clone was found a few times. The genes are TRBV5-4 and TRBJ1-3; tentatively, D is TRBD1 (6 bases). Trimming stripped 5 bases from V and 6 bases from J, with 15 bases between. The CDR3 extends over 14 amino acids. In germline, CDR1 is SGHNT, CDR2 YYREEE (reference sequence). In DNA, the CDR3 is TGTGCCAGCAGTTATTGGGGGCTCCAAAACACCATATATTTT. Amino acid sequence: CASSYWGLQNTIYF.

The V call is TRBV7-9, the J call TRBJ1-1, with 8 bases lining up with TRBD1. V lost 5 bases and J lost 4; bases outside the gene matches: 9. Germline loops: CDR1 SEHNR, CDR2 FQNEAQ (reference sequence). The CDR3 is made up of 15 amino acids. The CDR3 is CASSPQGARRTEAFF. The CDR3 DNA reads TGTGCCAGCAGCCCTCAGGGGGCAAGGCGCACTGAAGCTTTCTTT.

This chain links TRBV5-6 with TRBJ2-2; weak D call: TRBD1 (5 bases). Germline V gene lookup returns CDR1 SGHDT and CDR2 YYEEEE. Trimming pared 4 bases from V and 6 bases from J, leaving 13 bases between. The CDR3 runs to 14 residues. CDR3: CASSPRAKSGELFF. As DNA, the CDR3 is TGTGCCAGCAGCCCCAGGGCCAAATCCGGGGAGCTGTTTTTT.

This clone was counted a single time. The chain employs TRBV5-1 and TRBJ2-5; TRBD1 aligns across 9 bases. In germline, CDR1 is SGHRS, CDR2 YFSETQ. The CDR3 has 14 residues. V lost 8 bases to trimming and J lost 4 bases; unmatched junction nucleotides: 9. The CDR3 DNA reads as TGCGCCAGAAACAGGGGGCGGTTTCCAGAGACCCAGTACTTC. It codes for CARNRGRFPETQYF.

The chain has TRBV14 and TRBJ2-2; maybe TRBD1 (5 bases). Per the germline V gene, CDR1 is SGHDN and CDR2 is FVKESK. The germline V and J ends were trimmed by 5 bases and 8 bases, with 15 bases remaining between them. The CDR3 has 14 residues. In DNA form, the CDR3 reads TGTGCCAGCAGCGTACAACAGGCGCGGGGGGAGCTGTTTTTT. Its protein product is CASSVQQARGELFF.

The gene calls are TRBV29-1 and TRBJ1-1, with TRBD1 matching over 9 bases. The CDR3 has 13 amino acids. Germline V gene data show CDR1 as SQVTM and CDR2 as ANQGSEA. V shed 3 bases, J shed 5 bases, and the junction held 4 bases outside the gene matches. The CDR3 coding sequence is TGCAGCGTTGATTTGGGACAGGGAACTGAAGCTTTCTTT. Translation: CSVDLGQGTEAFF.

The chain has TRBV5-1 and TRBJ2-1; perhaps TRBD1 as D (6 bases). Germline V CDR1 and CDR2: SGHRS, YFSETQ. V lost 1 base and J lost 2, with 10 bases in between. The CDR3 runs to 15 residues. CDR3 coding DNA: TGCGCCAGCAGCTTGACAGGGAATCCCTACAATGAGCAGTTCTTC. Translated, it gives CASSLTGNPYNEQFF.

The V gene is TRBV29-1, the J gene TRBJ1-1; D remains unclear. Germline values: CDR1 SQVTM, CDR2 ANQGSEA. V was pared by 5 bases and J by 3 bases, with 10 bases between. The CDR3 runs to 12 residues. This CDR3 reads CSVKVGDTEAFF. The CDR3 DNA is TGCAGCGTTAAGGTCGGGGACACTGAAGCTTTCTTT.

The V gene is TRBV6-5, the J gene TRBJ2-1; 13 bases are shared with TRBD2. The CDR3 is 16 residues long. Germline V lookup: CDR1 MNHEY, CDR2 SVGAGI. The trim removed 4 bases at V and 5 bases at J, leaving 5 bases unmatched. DNA for the CDR3: TGTGCCAGCAGTTTGACGACTAGCGGGGGGAACAATGAGCAGTTCTTC. It yields the protein CASSLTTSGGNNEQFF.

This chain uses TRBV5-8 with TRBJ2-3; TRBD2 is a possible D gene (5 bases). Deletions cut 1 base from V and 5 bases from J, with 17 bases between. CDR1 and CDR2 from the germline V gene are SGHTS and YDEGEE. The length of the CDR3 is 16 residues. The CDR3 DNA sequence: TGTGCCAGCAGCTTGCCCCTACTAGGCCCAGGAGATACGCAGTATTTT. Encoded protein: CASSLPLLGPGDTQYF.

The CDR3 DNA sequence: TGTGCCTGGAGTGTAGGCGGGGGTATGACAGATACGCAGTATTTT. It translates to CAWSVGGGMTDTQYF. J is TRBJ2-3 and V is TRBV30; 7 bases fit TRBD2. The CDR3 extends over 15 amino acids. Germline V lookup: CDR1 GTSNPN, CDR2 SVGIG (reference sequence). The V gene end was trimmed by 0 bases and the J gene end by 3 bases; junction bases not matched to a gene: 6.

The CDR3 nucleotides read TGCAGCGTTACATCAACAAGCACTGAAGCTTTCTTT. Translated, it gives CSVTSTSTEAFF. V is TRBV29-1 and J is TRBJ1-1; no definite D call. Trimming took 5 bases from V and 4 from J, leaving 11 bases between them. In germline, CDR1 is SQVTM, CDR2 ANQGSEA. This CDR3 region has 12 residues. Full variable domain (outside the CDR3, taken from reference TRBV29-1 and TRBJ1-1): SAVISQKPSRDICQRGTSLTIQCQVDSQVTMMFWYRQQPGQSLTLIATANQGSEATYESGFVIDKFPISRPNLTFSTLTVSNMSPEDSSIYLCSVTSTSTEAFFGQGTRLTVV.

The rearrangement joins TRBV27 to TRBJ1-4; TRBD1 matches at 10 bases. The CDR3 contains 17 residues. J lost 8 bases, V lost 6 bases, and 15 bases had no gene match. Looked up from germline, CDR1 is MNHEY and CDR2 is SMNVEV (reference sequence). CDR3 sequence: CASSFGTGVKSGEKLFF. In nucleotides, the CDR3 is TGTGCCAGCAGCTTCGGGACAGGGGTTAAGAGTGGAGAAAAACTGTTTTTT. Using reference TRBV27 and TRBJ1-4 for the parts outside the CDR3, the full variable domain is EAQVTQNPRYLITVTGKKLTVTCSQNMNHEYMSWYRQDPGLGLRQIYYSMNVEVTDKGDVPEGYKVSRKEKRNFPLILESPSPNQTSLYFCASSFGTGVKSGEKLFFGSGTQLSVL.

This chain connects TRBV6-5 to TRBJ1-4, with 8 nucleotides matching TRBD1. The CDR3 is made up of 14 amino acids. Trimming removed 10 bases from V and 6 bases from J; junction bases left unmatched: 10. Germline V CDR1 and CDR2: MNHEY, SVGAGI. CDR3 in DNA: TGTGCCATAAGAGTCTCAGGGGGCTATGAAAAACTGTTTTTT. It encodes CAIRVSGGYEKLFF.

V gene TRBV3-1 (or the pseudogene TRBV3-2) combines with J gene TRBJ1-2; 10 bases are a match to TRBD1. Germline-derived CDR1 and CDR2 are LGHDT and YNNKEL (reference sequence). V gave up 3 bases and J gave up 8 bases; unmatched junction bases: 9. This CDR3 has 15 residues. CDR3 in DNA: TGTGCCAGCAGCCAGTCCGGGACAGGGGAGAAAGGCTACACCTTC. Translating gives CASSQSGTGEKGYTF.

The chain joins TRBV5-1 to TRBJ1-2; D is undetermined. There are 13 residues in the CDR3. Germline loops: CDR1 SGHRS, CDR2 YFSETQ. The V end lost 2 bases, the J end lost 3 bases, and 8 bases lay between the germline ends. The DNA for the CDR3 is TGCGCCAGCAGCTTCGGGGAGGACTATGGCTACACCTTC. Its protein is CASSFGEDYGYTF.

With regard to this clone: The sample contains more than one DNA sequence encoding this CDR3. The V gene is TRBV24-1, the J gene TRBJ1-2; D remains unclear. CDR3 length equals 13 residues. Germline assignment: CDR1 KGHDR and CDR2 SFDVKD. V was shortened by 3 bases and J by 8 bases, with 12 bases between the two germline ends. CDR3 DNA sequence: TGTGCCACCAGTGATCCACATTATAACGGCTACACCTTC. Protein product: CATSDPHYNGYTF.

The chain uses TRBV10-3 and TRBJ1-2, with 7 bases aligning to TRBD1. V was pared by 5 bases and J by 5 bases, with 5 bases of the junction left unmatched. CDR3 length: 13 residues. Germline assignment: CDR1 ENHRY and CDR2 SYGVKD. The CDR3 region has the DNA TGTGCCATCAGTCCGACAGGGCAGTATGGCTACACCTTC. Encoded protein: CAISPTGQYGYTF.

This sequence joins TRBV9 and TRBJ2-6, with a tentative D call TRBD2 (6 bases). Germline V gene sequence: CDR1 SGDLS, CDR2 YYNGEE. There are 15 residues in the CDR3. Trimming removed 5 bases from V and 0 bases from J, with 9 bases in between. The CDR3 nucleotides read TGTGCCAGCAGTGGGGGAGGCTCTGGGGCCAACGTCCTGACTTTC. It translates to CASSGGGSGANVLTF. Full variable domain (outside the CDR3, taken from reference TRBV9 and TRBJ2-6): DSGVTQTPKHLITATGQRVTLRCSPRSGDLSVYWYQQSLDQGLQFLIQYYNGEERAKGNILERFSAQQFPDLHSELNLSSLELGDSALYFCASSGGGSGANVLTFGAGSRLTVL.

The J gene is TRBJ2-1, the V gene TRBV5-1; 15 bases are shared with TRBD2. The CDR3 runs 16 residues. Losses at the gene ends were 4 bases for V and 4 bases for J; bases not matched to a gene: 3. Germline V lookup: CDR1 SGHRS, CDR2 YFSETQ. The CDR3 DNA reads TGCGCCAGCAGCCGGACTAGCGGGGGGGCATACAATGAGCAGTTCTTC. This gives the protein CASSRTSGGAYNEQFF.

For this clone: The same CDR3 arises from other DNA sequences in this sample as well. The chain uses TRBV12-3 or TRBV12-4 and TRBJ2-3, with D tentatively TRBD1 (6 bases). V was cut by 2 bases and J by 4 bases, with 7 bases left in between. This CDR3 contains 13 residues. The CDR3 here is CASSLSGADTQYF. The DNA for the CDR3 is TGTGCCAGCAGTTTATCAGGGGCAGATACGCAGTATTTT.

The chain combines TRBV7-3 with TRBJ1-2, with D possibly TRBD1 on 6 matching bases. V was trimmed by 3 bases and J by 5 bases, leaving 19 bases between them. The germline gives CDR1 SGHTA, CDR2 FQGTGA. This CDR3 is built from 16 residues. CDR3: CASSFPRQETTYGYTF. The CDR3 coding sequence is TGTGCCAGCAGCTTCCCAAGACAGGAAACGACGTATGGCTACACCTTC. Based on the CDR3 plus reference TRBV7-3 and TRBJ1-2, the full variable domain is GAGVSQTPSNKVTEKGKYVELRCDPISGHTALYWYRQSLGQGPEFLIYFQGTGAADDSGLPNDRFFAVRPEGSVSTLKIQRTERGDSAVYLCASSFPRQETTYGYTFGSGTRLTVV.